Listed below are T cell receptor beta chains from one sample, sequenced in a study of monozygotic twins with inflammatory bowel disease. TCRdb re-analyzed the 5' RACE reads; it lists each CDR3 protein once, without DNA. The sample includes about 450,000 distinct CDR3 sequences. Specimen: blood. Receptor source: a human donor with ulcerative colitis or Crohn's disease, or a healthy co-twin of an affected twin (not recorded which). The CDR3 runs from the conserved cysteine through the conserved F or W.

j_gene | v_gene | CDR3aa
TRBJ2-5 | TRBV12-3/TRBV12-4 | CASRPTGEETQYF
TRBJ1-1 | TRBV4-1 | CASSQEVGLRTEAFF
TRBJ2-1 | TRBV25-1 | CASSDWGQGPNEQFF
TRBJ2-1 | TRBV13 | CASSPDRFSYNEQFF
TRBJ2-2 | TRBV12-3/TRBV12-4 | CASSRGGGSTGELFF
TRBJ1-2 | TRBV12-3/TRBV12-4 | CASSSPGTGSYGYTF
TRBJ1-4 | TRBV30 | CAWSRQGDFEKLFF
TRBJ2-7 | TRBV7-2 | CASSLVAGVRSSYEQYF
TRBJ1-2 | TRBV6-1 | CASSEFKVSSVYGYTF
TRBJ2-5 | TRBV20-1 | CSAPTSGALQETQYF
TRBJ1-3 | TRBV12-3/TRBV12-4 | CASRPGLLSGNTIYF
TRBJ2-2 | TRBV29-1 | CSVEGAREGLVTGELFF
TRBJ2-3 | TRBV30 | CAWFQGVGTTDTQYF
TRBJ2-5 | TRBV7-2 | CASSLTSTEETQYF
TRBJ2-1 | TRBV28 | CASSPRARHEQFF
TRBJ2-1 | TRBV7-8 | CASSSLATYNEQFF
TRBJ1-2 | TRBV27 | CASSLRGNRYGYTF
TRBJ1-6 | TRBV2 | CASTKGEGVQSPLHF
TRBJ2-3 | TRBV7-2 | CASSLAMTGGTDTQYF
TRBJ2-5 | TRBV5-5 | CASSSGTTIETQYF
TRBJ2-1 | TRBV7-2 | CASSLRQGPAYYNEQFF
TRBJ2-1 | TRBV24-1 | CATSDTGTLKEFF
TRBJ2-7 | TRBV5-5 | CASTIWTGAYEQYF
TRBJ1-2 | TRBV28 | CASSSSGEKYYGYTF
TRBJ1-2 | TRBV12-3/TRBV12-4 | CASRPGTGTGYTF
TRBJ1-2 | TRBV20-1 | CSARISYLDGYTF
TRBJ2-1 | TRBV15 | CATSRSPGGVEQFF
TRBJ2-1 | TRBV2 | CASRSGGNEQFF
TRBJ2-7 | TRBV20-1 | CSATPPPGEAYEQYF
TRBJ2-3 | TRBV5-1 | CASSLEGASDTQYF
TRBJ2-1 | TRBV7-3 | CASSSDRVSEQFF
TRBJ2-5 | TRBV10-3 | CATTVNRDRETQYF
TRBJ1-2 | TRBV28 | CASSLGHLPAGYTF
TRBJ2-1 | TRBV24-1 | CATSDLGTGDPYNEQFF
TRBJ2-1 | TRBV20-1 | CSFTSGAYNEQFF
TRBJ2-1 | TRBV10-3 | CAISKALAGENNEQFF